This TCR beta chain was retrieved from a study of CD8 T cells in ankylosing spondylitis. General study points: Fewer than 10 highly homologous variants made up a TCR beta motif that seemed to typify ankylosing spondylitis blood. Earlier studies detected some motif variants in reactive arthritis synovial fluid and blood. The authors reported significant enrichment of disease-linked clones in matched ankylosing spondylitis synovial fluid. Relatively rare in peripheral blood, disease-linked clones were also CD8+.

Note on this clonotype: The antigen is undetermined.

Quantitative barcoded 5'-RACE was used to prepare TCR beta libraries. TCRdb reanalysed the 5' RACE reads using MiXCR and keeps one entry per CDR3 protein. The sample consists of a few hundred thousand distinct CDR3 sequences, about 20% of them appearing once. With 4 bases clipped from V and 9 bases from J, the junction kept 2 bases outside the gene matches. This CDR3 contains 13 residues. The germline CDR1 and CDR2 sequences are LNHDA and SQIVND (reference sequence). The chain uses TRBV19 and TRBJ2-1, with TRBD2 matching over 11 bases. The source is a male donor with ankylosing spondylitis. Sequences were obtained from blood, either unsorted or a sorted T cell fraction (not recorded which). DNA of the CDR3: TGTGCCAGTAGTACTCTAGCGGGGGGTGAGCAGTTCTTC. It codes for CASSTLAGGEQFF.